The present entry profiles one TCR beta chain with its context. The target antigen is unknown. This entry comes from a study of cytomegalovirus exposure and HLA in healthy donors. The PCR made use of 60 Vbeta and 13 Jbeta primers. Clones were sequenced by immunoSEQ multiplex PCR, and TCRdb holds only the in-frame ones, with some missing. The sample spans 100,000 to 150,000 clones; the ten largest clones claim about 1.6%. Study-wide results and caveats: In vitro confirmation showed a few CMV-associated chains to be CMV antigen specific. For presence/absence analyses, sequencing depth was assumed to be roughly uniform across donors. A list of approximately 160 TCR beta chains associated with cytomegalovirus was given. A later analysis reported that several of the most significant clusters appeared to be linked to common viral pathogens, among them Epstein-Barr virus.

This CDR3 is built from 16 residues. The germline V and J ends were trimmed by 5 bases and 2 bases, with 18 bases remaining between them. CDR1 and CDR2 from the germline V gene are MDHEN and SYDVKM. Source material: PBMCs. The genes are TRBV28 and TRBJ2-5; no definite D call. The clonotype was recovered from a woman aged 40 to 49 in good health and CMV-seronegative. In DNA form, the CDR3 reads TGTGCCAGCAGTCCGTGGAGCACAAGCGAACAAGAGACCCAGTACTTC. It translates to CASSPWSTSEQETQYF.